These 18 T cell receptor beta chains were all obtained from the same sample, sequenced in a study of OX40 agonist ivuxolimab in advanced cancers. Produced via immunoSEQ multiplex PCR; TCRdb's table is partial and in-frame only. The data show 18,000 or so clones, approximately 83% seen once. The starting material was CD4+ or CD8+ T cells sorted from blood, obtained in a trial of the OX40 agonist ivuxolimab. The receptor source for this set is an adult with an advanced solid tumor such as melanoma, head and neck, liver or kidney cancer.

V usage is TRBV2 and J usage is TRBJ2-1; D remains ambiguous. Trimming took 2 bases from V and 4 from J, leaving 6 bases between them. The V gene's germline CDR1 is SNHLY and CDR2 FYNNEI. The CDR3 spans 13 residues. CDR3 loop: CASSEQLYNEQFF. In nucleotides, the CDR3 is TGTGCCAGCAGTGAACAATTATACAATGAGCAGTTCTTC. Supplemented by reference TRBV2 and TRBJ2-1, the full variable domain reads EPEVTQTPSHQVTQMGQEVILRCVPISNHLYFYWYRQILGQKVEFLVSFYNNEISEKSEIFDDQFSVERPDGSNFTLKIRSTKLEDSAMYFCASSEQLYNEQFFGPGTRLTVL.

V gene TRBV5-8 combines with J gene TRBJ2-5; TRBD2 matches 7 bases. Germline values: CDR1 SGHTS, CDR2 YDEGEE. This CDR3 comprises 16 residues. V was clipped by 4 bases and J by 1 base; unmatched bases: 10. The CDR3 sequence is CASSPRGGGGQETQYF. The CDR3 nucleotides are TGTGCCAGCAGCCCCCGAGGCGGGGGAGGCCAAGAGACCCAGTACTTC.

The V call is TRBV29-1, the J call TRBJ2-5; 7 bases align to TRBD1. The germline CDR1 and CDR2 sequences are SQVTM and ANQGSEA. V gave up 1 base and J gave up 4 bases; unmatched junction bases: 15. This CDR3 is built from 17 residues. The CDR3 nucleotides are TGCAGCGTTGAAGCGCGAGGTAGGGGGCCGGGCGGAGAGACCCAGTACTTC. Its translation is CSVEARGRGPGGETQYF. Based on the CDR3 plus reference TRBV29-1 and TRBJ2-5, the full variable domain is SAVISQKPSRDICQRGTSLTIQCQVDSQVTMMFWYRQQPGQSLTLIATANQGSEATYESGFVIDKFPISRPNLTFSTLTVSNMSPEDSSIYLCSVEARGRGPGGETQYFGPGTRLLVL.

CDR3 sequence reads: CASRPTGLAGGSTGELFF. The CDR3 DNA follows: TGTGCCAGCAGGCCTACGGGACTAGCGGGGGGGTCCACCGGGGAGCTGTTTTTT. This chain joins TRBV4-2 and TRBJ2-2; 16 bases are a match to TRBD2. CDR1 and CDR2 from the germline V gene are LGHNA and YNFKEQ. J lost 4 bases, V lost 6 bases, and 8 bases had no gene match. The CDR3 runs 18 residues.

The chain uses TRBV6-5 and TRBJ1-5; D is perhaps TRBD1 (5 bases). Trimming cost V 5 bases and J 0 bases, with 8 bases left between them. From germline, CDR1 is MNHEY and CDR2 SVGAGI. This CDR3 comprises 14 residues. The CDR3 sequence: CASSDSNSNQPQHF. CDR3 in DNA: TGTGCCAGCAGTGACAGTAATAGCAATCAGCCCCAGCATTTT.

The V gene is TRBV11-2, the J gene TRBJ2-1; tentative D call: TRBD1 (6 bases). CDR1 is SGHAT and CDR2 is FQNNGV in the germline V gene. The CDR3 has 13 residues. V was trimmed by 3 bases and J by 8 bases, leaving 11 bases between them. CDR3 loop: CASSFQGLYEQFF. The CDR3 DNA reads as TGTGCCAGCAGCTTCCAGGGGTTATATGAGCAGTTCTTC.

The chain carries TRBV7-9 and TRBJ2-7, with 11 bases lining up with TRBD1. Germline CDR1 SEHNR, CDR2 FQNEAQ (reference sequence). The V and J ends lost 8 bases and 1 base, in that order; junction bases with no gene match: 1. This CDR3 is 13 amino acids long. The DNA of the CDR3 is TGTGCCAGCGGGACAGGGGGTTCCTACGAGCAGTACTTC. Translated: CASGTGGSYEQYF.

CDR3 region: CASIKRRPGVAEAFF. The DNA for the CDR3 is TGTGCCAGCATCAAGAGACGTCCAGGGGTCGCTGAAGCTTTCTTT. This chain connects TRBV28 to TRBJ1-1; D might be TRBD1 (6 bases). Germline V gene data show CDR1 as MDHEN and CDR2 as SYDVKM. V was shortened by 7 bases and J by 6 bases, with 21 bases between the two germline ends. CDR3 length: 15 amino acids.

A single count supports this clone. The CDR3: CASSYGRADNQPQHF. The CDR3 DNA sequence: TGTGCCAGCAGTTACGGTAGGGCCGACAATCAGCCCCAGCATTTT. The chain recombines TRBV6-5 with TRBJ1-5, with D uncertain. From germline, CDR1 is MNHEY and CDR2 SVGAGI. This CDR3 contains 15 residues. Trimming removed 2 bases from V and 3 bases from J, with 11 bases in between.

This clone was observed a handful of times. The V call is TRBV2, the J call TRBJ1-2; 9 bases match TRBD1. The CDR3 runs 13 residues. The V segment lost 7 bases and the J segment 8 bases; nucleotides outside the gene matches: 8. CDR1 is SNHLY and CDR2 is FYNNEI in the germline V gene. The CDR3 DNA follows: TGTGCCAGCAATACAGGGGGCGCGCGAGGCTACACCTTC. This codes for CASNTGGARGYTF.

This chain uses TRBV28 with TRBJ2-3; 12 bases line up with TRBD2. V gave up 6 bases and J gave up 10 bases; unmatched junction bases: 8. This CDR3 comprises 14 residues. CDR1 and CDR2 (germline): MDHEN, SYDVKM. CDR3 in DNA: TGTGCCAGCAGGGAGACTAGCGGGGGTAGTGCGCAGTATTTT. It encodes CASRETSGGSAQYF.

V is TRBV18 and J is TRBJ2-5; no reliable D call. Trimming removed 2 bases from V and 7 bases from J, with 11 bases in between. The CDR3 totals 13 residues. Per germline, CDR1 KGHSH and CDR2 LQKENI. CDR3 in amino acids: CASSPIPFGTQYF. CDR3 coding DNA: TGTGCCAGCTCACCAATCCCTTTCGGGACCCAGTACTTC.

The chain has TRBV19 and TRBJ2-5; the D is unclear. V lost 3 bases to trimming and J lost 5 bases, with 7 bases between them. The CDR3 length is 12 residues. Germline CDR1 is LNHDA and CDR2 is SQIVND (reference sequence). CDR3 nucleotides: TGTGCCAGTAGTATTCCCCCGGAGACCCAGTACTTC. This gives the protein CASSIPPETQYF. The variable domain in full, with the rest retrieved from reference TRBV19 and TRBJ2-5, is DGGITQSPKYLFRKEGQNVTLSCEQNLNHDAMYWYRQDPGQGLRLIYYSQIVNDFQKGDIAEGYSVSREKKESFPLTVTSAQKNPTAFYLCASSIPPETQYFGPGTRLLVL.

This clone was recorded once. This CDR3 is CASSLTTGINEQFF. The CDR3 bases are TGTGCCAGCAGCTTGACGACAGGAATCAATGAGCAGTTCTTC. The V call is TRBV5-4, the J call TRBJ2-1, with a weak D call TRBD1 (6 bases). Deletions cut 1 base from V and 6 bases from J, with 11 bases between. The germline V gene encodes CDR1 SGHNT and CDR2 YYREEE (reference sequence). The CDR3 covers 14 residues.

This chain connects TRBV28 to TRBJ1-2; TRBD1 is a possible D gene (5 bases). The CDR3 covers 13 residues. The germline V gene has CDR1 MDHEN and CDR2 SYDVKM. The V end lost 8 bases, the J end lost 4 bases, and 14 bases lay between the germline ends. In nucleotides, the CDR3 is TGTGCCAGCGAGAATGGACACCTCTATGGCTACACCTTC. Its translation: CASENGHLYGYTF.

The rearrangement links TRBV2 to TRBJ2-3, with 8 nucleotides matching TRBD1. This CDR3 spans 14 amino acids. V was clipped by 5 bases and J by 2 bases; unmatched bases: 3. The V gene's germline CDR1 is SNHLY and CDR2 FYNNEI. In nucleotides, the CDR3 is TGTGCCAGCAGTCGACAGGGGACCACAGATACGCAGTATTTT. Translation: CASSRQGTTDTQYF.

The chain carries TRBV5-5 and TRBJ2-3; 10 positions match TRBD2. The CDR3 consists of 16 residues. Germline V gene sequence: CDR1 SGHKS, CDR2 YYEKEE (reference sequence). Trimming cost V 1 base and J 5 bases; bases outside gene matches: 7. CDR3 sequence: CASSLRTSGRGDTQYF. In nucleotides, the CDR3 is TGTGCCAGCAGCTTGAGGACTAGCGGAAGAGGAGATACGCAGTATTTT.

With regard to this clone: One junction end disagrees with the germline gene, perhaps due to a read error. The chain joins TRBV5-1 to TRBJ2-5; D remains ambiguous. The germline V gene encodes CDR1 SGHRS and CDR2 YFSETQ. The CDR3 consists of 13 residues. CDR3 DNA sequence: TGCGCCAGCAGCCCACTACAGCAAGAAACCCAGTACTTC. Amino acids: CASSPLQQETQYF.